This T cell receptor (beta chain) originates from a study of cytomegalovirus exposure and HLA in healthy donors. Both 60 Vbeta primers and 13 Jbeta primers went into the PCR. Only in-frame clones appear in the TCRdb table, and some are missing; sequencing was by immunoSEQ multiplex PCR. The sample holds about 110,000 clones. As concerns this clone: Its target is unknown. The same CDR3 can be traced to other DNA sequences in this sample.

Study results and limitations: TCR beta V- and J-gene trimming was later associated with a missense DCLRE1C variant. Later analysis identified about 18,000 TCR beta sequences associated with HLA alleles, using a false discovery rate threshold of 0.05.

V was cut by 4 bases and J by 2 bases, with 12 bases left in between. Germline values: CDR1 SGHTA, CDR2 FQGNSA. CDR3 length: 14 amino acids. The clonotype comes from a man aged 35-49 years in good health and CMV-seropositive. What was sequenced was PBMCs. V and J are TRBV7-2 and TRBJ2-7, with a possible D match to TRBD2 (6 bases). Written as DNA, the CDR3 is TGTGCCAGCAGCTCCGGGACTGGGGCCTACGAGCAGTACTTC. It translates to CASSSGTGAYEQYF. Filled out from reference TRBV7-2 and TRBJ2-7, the complete variable domain reads GAGVSQSPSNKVTEKGKDVELRCDPISGHTALYWYRQSLGQGLEFLIYFQGNSAPDKSGLPSDRFSAERTGGSVSTLTIQRTQQEDSAVYLCASSSGTGAYEQYFGPGTRLTVT.